The 17 T cell receptor beta chains listed next were all sequenced from one sample in a study of blood T cell repertoires in COVID-19. Assay: immunoSEQ multiplex PCR; the TCRdb copy retains only in-frame clones and omits some. The top ten clones hold roughly 25% of a sample with just under 40,000 clones, 79% of them seen once. Sequencing was performed on peripheral blood. These receptor sequences come from a man in his 70s with acute or convalescent COVID-19.

V and J are TRBV5-1 and TRBJ2-1; TRBD2 matches 8 bases. V lost 3 bases and J lost 0; bases outside the gene matches: 5. CDR3 size: 16 residues. Germline CDR1 is SGHRS and CDR2 is YFSETQ. The CDR3 DNA sequence: TGCGCCAGCAGCTCGGGAGGGCCCACCTCCTACAATGAGCAGTTCTTC. Protein product: CASSSGGPTSYNEQFF.

The chain uses TRBV28 and TRBJ1-2; 7 bases line up with TRBD1. V lost 5 bases, J lost 7 bases, and 4 bases stayed unmatched. The germline V gene has CDR1 MDHEN and CDR2 SYDVKM. The CDR3 totals 12 residues. CDR3 region: CASSRTGVGYTF. The CDR3 DNA follows: TGTGCCAGCAGTCGGACAGGTGTTGGCTACACCTTC.

In its sample, this clone was seen a few times. The chain carries TRBV4-1 and TRBJ2-7, with 7 positions matching TRBD2. The trim removed 4 bases at V and 0 bases at J, leaving 9 bases unmatched. From germline, CDR1 is MGHRA and CDR2 YSYEKL. The CDR3 is 16 amino acids. Written as DNA, the CDR3 is TGCGCCAGCAGCCTCTCGGGAGCGGGACTCTCCTACGAGCAGTACTTC. Translation: CASSLSGAGLSYEQYF.

The genes are TRBV19 and TRBJ2-5, with 10 bases that match TRBD2. Germline V gene lookup returns CDR1 LNHDA and CDR2 SQIVND (reference sequence). The junction had 9 bases not matched to a gene; V was cut back by 3 bases and J by 5 bases. The CDR3 totals 16 residues. The CDR3 reads CASSMQAGGPGETQYF. The CDR3 nucleotides read TGTGCCAGTAGTATGCAAGCGGGAGGGCCGGGGGAGACCCAGTACTTC.

This clone was detected once. This chain uses TRBV28 with TRBJ2-3; TRBD2 aligns across 13 bases. CDR1 MDHEN and CDR2 SYDVKM come from the germline V gene. This CDR3 has 16 residues. Losses at the gene ends were 4 bases for V and 4 bases for J; bases not matched to a gene: 5. Here the CDR3 DNA reads TGTGCCAGCAGTTCCCGGACTAGCGGGAGACCAGATACGCAGTATTTT. This gives the protein CASSSRTSGRPDTQYF. The whole variable domain, remainder taken from reference TRBV28 and TRBJ2-3, is DVKVTQSSRYLVKRTGEKVFLECVQDMDHENMFWYRQDPGLGLRLIYFSYDVKMKEKGDIPEGYSVSREKKERFSLILESASTNQTSMYLCASSSRTSGRPDTQYFGPGTRLTVL.

V and J are TRBV6-5 and TRBJ2-7; possible D gene TRBD2, 7 bases. The CDR3 contains 12 residues. Germline CDR1 and CDR2: MNHEY and SVGAGI. The V gene lost 11 bases and the J gene lost 4 bases, with 15 bases spanning the gap. CDR3 DNA: TGTGCCGCCGCGGGGGCGTTATACGAGCAGTACTTC. It encodes CAAAGALYEQYF.

The rearrangement uses TRBV5-8 and TRBJ2-5; TRBD2 aligns across 12 bases. Germline V lookup: CDR1 SGHTS, CDR2 YDEGEE. CDR3 length equals 16 residues. V trimming: 1 base; J trimming: 3 bases; junction bases outside the gene matches: 4. The DNA of the CDR3 is TGTGCCAGCAGCTTGCAGCGACTAGCGGGAGAAGAGACCCAGTACTTC. The encoded protein is CASSLQRLAGEETQYF. Supplemented by reference TRBV5-8 and TRBJ2-5, the full variable domain reads EAGVTQSPTHLIKTRGQQATLRCSPISGHTSVYWYQQALGLGLQFLLWYDEGEERNRGNFPPRFSGRQFPNYSSELNVNALELEDSALYLCASSLQRLAGEETQYFGPGTRLLVL.

The V gene is TRBV3-1 (or the pseudogene TRBV3-2), the J gene TRBJ2-2; 7 positions match TRBD2. Germline CDR1 LGHDT, CDR2 YNNKEL (reference sequence). V shed 0 bases, J shed 1 base, and the junction held 5 bases outside the gene matches. There are 17 residues in the CDR3. The CDR3 DNA reads as TGTGCCAGCAGCCAAGATAGGCGGGAGTGGAACACCGGGGAGCTGTTTTTT. Amino acids: CASSQDRREWNTGELFF.

CDR3 sequence: CASRPTPGTGGYTF. CDR3 in DNA: TGTGCCAGCAGACCCACGCCAGGGACTGGCGGCTACACCTTC. The chain links TRBV3-1 (or the pseudogene TRBV3-2) to TRBJ1-2, with D perhaps matching TRBD1 (5 bases). Germline CDR1 is LGHDT and CDR2 is YNNKEL (reference sequence). The V and J ends lost 6 bases and 8 bases respectively, with 19 bases between them. The CDR3 spans 14 residues.

This clone was observed a single time. The V and J genes are TRBV9 and TRBJ2-3; D not certain. This CDR3 region has 15 residues. CDR1 is SGDLS, CDR2 YYNGEE, per germline. V was shortened by 0 bases and J by 6 bases, with 14 bases between the two germline ends. This CDR3 reads CASSVAPQAEDTQYF. The CDR3 DNA follows: TGTGCCAGCAGCGTAGCCCCCCAGGCCGAGGATACGCAGTATTTT.

The chain couples TRBV2 to TRBJ2-1; the D gene is possibly TRBD1 (5 bases). The CDR3 sequence is 15 residues long. V lost 4 bases, J lost 0 bases, and 10 bases lay in between. Germline CDR1 SNHLY, CDR2 FYNNEI. As DNA, the CDR3 is TGTGCCAGCAGTGCCGACAGTTCCTCCTACAATGAGCAGTTCTTC. This translates into CASSADSSSYNEQFF.

This chain connects TRBV19 to TRBJ2-1; 12 bases agree with TRBD2. CDR3 length: 14 amino acids. Looked up from germline, CDR1 is LNHDA and CDR2 is SQIVND (reference sequence). V lost 3 bases to trimming and J lost 8 bases; unmatched junction nucleotides: 2. In nucleotides, the CDR3 is TGTGCCAGTAGTATCCCTAGCGGGAGGGATGAGCAGTTCTTC. It translates to CASSIPSGRDEQFF.

CDR3 DNA: TGTGCCAGTAGTATTCCAGCGGCTGGCCAAGAGACCCAGTACTTC. Translation: CASSIPAAGQETQYF. The chain carries TRBV19 and TRBJ2-5, with D possibly being TRBD2 (5 bases). The ends were cut back, 3 bases at V and 1 base at J, with 12 bases in the middle. This CDR3 is built from 15 residues. CDR1 LNHDA and CDR2 SQIVND come from the germline V gene (reference sequence).

This clone was counted between two and nine times. The CDR3 bases are TGCAGTGCTAGTCCTAGCGGGAGTTCGGATACGCAGTATTTT. This codes for CSASPSGSSDTQYF. The chain combines TRBV20-1 with TRBJ2-3, with 10 bases identical to TRBD2. The length of the CDR3 is 14 residues. V lost 3 bases, J lost 6 bases, and 6 bases stayed unmatched. The germline gives CDR1 DFQATT, CDR2 SNEGSKA (reference sequence).

This chain joins TRBV29-1 and TRBJ1-1; tentative D call: TRBD1 (6 bases). Germline V CDR1 and CDR2: SQVTM, ANQGSEA. V dropped 7 bases and J dropped 0 bases, with 9 bases sitting between them. This CDR3 contains 12 residues. The CDR3 is CSATGLNTEAFF. The CDR3 coding sequence is TGCAGCGCTACAGGGCTGAACACTGAAGCTTTCTTT.

The chain combines TRBV27 with TRBJ1-4, with TRBD1 matching 8 bases. This CDR3 spans 15 amino acids. Looked up from germline, CDR1 is MNHEY and CDR2 is SMNVEV (reference sequence). J was trimmed by 2 bases and V by 5 bases; bases with no gene match: 4. CDR3 DNA sequence: TGTGCCAGCAGTCGAGGACAGGGCACTAATGAAAAACTGTTTTTT. Amino acids: CASSRGQGTNEKLFF.

This chain uses TRBV10-2 with TRBJ1-4; TRBD1 is a possible D gene (6 bases). V was shortened by 5 bases and J by 0 bases, with 10 bases between the two germline ends. Germline V gene lookup returns CDR1 WSHSY and CDR2 SAAADI. The CDR3 has 15 residues. The CDR3, as DNA: TGCGCCAGCAGTCTCACAGGGACAACTAATGAAAAACTGTTTTTT. Translating gives CASSLTGTTNEKLFF.